Listed here are 22 T cell receptor beta chains from one sample, sequenced in a study of cytomegalovirus exposure and HLA in healthy donors. Primers: 60 Vbeta forward and 13 Jbeta reverse. The protocol was immunoSEQ multiplex PCR, while the TCRdb copy is restricted to in-frame clones and leaves out a portion. The top ten hold 2.3% of the sample, which has 150,000 or so clones, 70% to 90% seen once. The sample taken for sequencing was PBMCs. The origin of the receptors is a woman between 18 and 29 years old in good health and CMV-seronegative.

This chain links TRBV27 with TRBJ2-7; a weak D match, TRBD1 (5 bases). Germline CDR1 MNHEY, CDR2 SMNVEV (reference sequence). The length of the CDR3 is 14 residues. Trimming removed 3 bases from V and 2 bases from J, with 11 bases in between. The CDR3 nucleotides are TGTGCCAGCAGTTTCTCGGCAGGGCCCTACGAGCAGTACTTC. Translation: CASSFSAGPYEQYF.

J is TRBJ1-6 and V is TRBV6-5, with 7 bases lining up with TRBD1. CDR3 length equals 13 residues. Germline V gene lookup returns CDR1 MNHEY and CDR2 SVGAGI. V lost 10 bases and J lost 10; bases outside the gene matches: 10. The CDR3, as DNA: TGTGCCATTACGGACAGGCTCGGGTCACCCCTCCACTTT. It encodes CAITDRLGSPLHF.

This chain connects TRBV27 to TRBJ1-2; D not certain. The CDR3 runs 13 residues. V lost 5 bases and J 2 bases, leaving 9 bases between the germline ends. Germline V lookup: CDR1 MNHEY, CDR2 SMNVEV (reference sequence). The CDR3 coding sequence is TGTGCCAGCAGTCCCCTAACGAACTATGGCTACACCTTC. Protein: CASSPLTNYGYTF.

This clone was detected only once. The V and J genes are TRBV4-1 and TRBJ2-5, with D possibly matching TRBD2 (6 bases). V lost 0 bases and J lost 5, with 13 bases in between. Germline CDR1 is MGHRA and CDR2 is YSYEKL. This CDR3 contains 15 residues. CDR3 in amino acids: CASSQEGRSQETQYF. CDR3 DNA sequence: TGCGCCAGCAGCCAAGAAGGGAGGTCTCAGGAGACCCAGTACTTC.

This sequence joins TRBV7-9 and TRBJ2-7, with 7 bases that match TRBD1. This CDR3 contains 16 residues. V dropped 5 bases and J dropped 0; count of bases not matched to a gene: 10. Germline V gives CDR1 SEHNR, CDR2 FQNEAQ (reference sequence). The CDR3 here is CASSPDRVRSSYEQYF. In DNA form, the CDR3 reads TGTGCCAGCAGCCCCGACAGGGTTCGAAGCTCCTACGAGCAGTACTTC.

This clone was picked up a small number of times. As DNA, the CDR3 is TGTGCCAGCTCTTCACAAGGGGGTTTCTACGAGCAGTACTTC. This codes for CASSSQGGFYEQYF. The chain uses TRBV18 and TRBJ2-7; tentatively, D is TRBD1 (6 bases). From germline, CDR1 is KGHSH and CDR2 LQKENI. This CDR3 has 14 residues. The germline V and J ends were trimmed by 6 bases and 3 bases, with 15 bases remaining between them.

The V and J genes are TRBV4-2 and TRBJ2-3; a weak D match, TRBD2 (6 bases). This CDR3 region has 16 residues. The germline V gene has CDR1 LGHNA and CDR2 YNFKEQ. The V end lost 1 base, the J end lost 0 bases, and 11 bases lay between the germline ends. CDR3 protein: CASSQASAGSTDTQYF. CDR3 bases: TGTGCCAGCAGCCAAGCATCGGCGGGGAGCACAGATACGCAGTATTTT.

This clone was observed once. The chain combines TRBV27 with TRBJ2-7; 9 bases fit TRBD2. The CDR3 length is 15 residues. The V and J ends lost 6 bases and 1 base, in that order; junction bases with no gene match: 7. Looked up from germline, CDR1 is MNHEY and CDR2 is SMNVEV (reference sequence). Written as DNA, the CDR3 is TGTGCCAGCAGACCCTTAGCGGGGGAGTCCTACGAGCAGTACTTC. This translates into CASRPLAGESYEQYF.

This chain's CDR3 is CASRPSVAVGELFF. The CDR3 bases are TGTGCCAGCAGACCCTCAGTGGCAGTCGGGGAGCTGTTTTTT. The chain has TRBV7-2 and TRBJ2-2; no clear D gene. V lost 6 bases and J lost 7, with 15 bases in between. Germline V lookup: CDR1 SGHTA, CDR2 FQGNSA. CDR3 size: 14 residues.

This clone appeared a single time. The rearrangement links TRBV28 to TRBJ2-1; TRBD2 agrees at 11 bases. The CDR3 is 16 amino acids. Germline V gene data show CDR1 as MDHEN and CDR2 as SYDVKM. J gave up 9 bases and V 3 bases, and 10 bases lay outside the gene matches. The CDR3 protein is CASSFLLAGGGGEQFF. The CDR3, as DNA: TGTGCCAGCAGTTTTTTGCTAGCGGGAGGAGGGGGTGAGCAGTTCTTC.

The chain recombines TRBV7-8 with TRBJ1-5; D is undetermined. CDR1 SGHVS and CDR2 FQNEAQ come from the germline V gene. Trimming cost V 2 bases and J 5 bases, with 19 bases left between them. CDR3 length: 17 amino acids. The DNA of the CDR3 is TGTGCCAGCAGCTTACTCGGGCTGACTAATAACCATCAGCCCCAGCATTTT. The encoded protein is CASSLLGLTNNHQPQHF.

The genes are TRBV7-9 and TRBJ2-7; TRBD2 is a possible D gene (6 bases). This CDR3 is 15 amino acids long. The V gene lost 5 bases and the J gene lost 1 base, with 15 bases spanning the gap. Germline CDR1 reads SEHNR; CDR2 reads FQNEAQ (reference sequence). CDR3: CASSPRGGASYEQYF. As DNA, the CDR3 is TGTGCCAGCAGCCCCCGTGGAGGGGCTTCCTACGAGCAGTACTTC.

This clone was seen only once. Here the CDR3 reads CASSLGGARGRAYNEQFF. CDR3 DNA: TGTGCCAGCAGCTTAGGAGGGGCCCGCGGGCGAGCCTACAATGAGCAGTTCTTC. The rearrangement uses TRBV5-6 and TRBJ2-1; perhaps TRBD2 as D (6 bases). In germline, CDR1 is SGHDT, CDR2 YYEEEE. The CDR3 is 18 amino acids. Deletions cut 2 bases from V and 2 bases from J, with 20 bases between. The variable domain in full, completed from reference TRBV5-6 and TRBJ2-1, reads DAGVTQSPTHLIKTRGQQVTLRCSPKSGHDTVSWYQQALGQGPQFIFQYYEEEERQRGNFPDRFSGHQFPNYSSELNVNALLLGDSALYLCASSLGGARGRAYNEQFFGPGTRLTVL.

The V call is TRBV28, the J call TRBJ1-3, with 10 bases that match TRBD1. From germline, CDR1 is MDHEN and CDR2 SYDVKM. CDR3 length: 20 residues. The V segment lost 3 bases and the J segment 1 base; nucleotides outside the gene matches: 15. CDR3 sequence: CASSLAGQGTGGPSGNTIYF. The CDR3 coding sequence is TGTGCCAGCAGTTTGGCGGGACAGGGGACCGGGGGGCCTTCTGGAAACACCATATATTTT.

The V call is TRBV7-2, the J call TRBJ2-5; TRBD2 matches 7 bases. The CDR3 covers 15 residues. V lost 5 bases, J lost 1 base, and 7 bases stayed unmatched. Per the germline V gene, CDR1 is SGHTA and CDR2 is FQGNSA. CDR3 sequence: CASSPPAGIQETQYF. CDR3 coding DNA: TGTGCCAGCAGCCCCCCAGCGGGGATCCAAGAGACCCAGTACTTC.

A word on this clone: Additional DNA sequences in this sample encode the identical CDR3. The J gene is TRBJ2-3, the V gene TRBV5-1; TRBD2 matches at 9 bases. This CDR3 comprises 15 residues. V lost 1 base, J lost 0 bases, and 0 bases stayed unmatched. The germline gives CDR1 SGHRS, CDR2 YFSETQ. As DNA, the CDR3 is TGCGCCAGCAGCTTGACTAGCGGGAGCACAGATACGCAGTATTTT. This translates into CASSLTSGSTDTQYF.

This clone was seen more than once but under ten times. V gene TRBV19 combines with J gene TRBJ2-1, with 8 bases that match TRBD2. V was clipped by 5 bases and J by 4 bases; unmatched bases: 4. Looked up from germline, CDR1 is LNHDA and CDR2 is SQIVND (reference sequence). This CDR3 comprises 14 residues. Written as DNA, the CDR3 is TGTGCCAGTAGTTCGGGCGGGAGGTACAATGAGCAGTTCTTC. It translates to CASSSGGRYNEQFF. The entire variable domain, with the rest obtained from reference TRBV19 and TRBJ2-1, is as follows: DGGITQSPKYLFRKEGQNVTLSCEQNLNHDAMYWYRQDPGQGLRLIYYSQIVNDFQKGDIAEGYSVSREKKESFPLTVTSAQKNPTAFYLCASSSGGRYNEQFFGPGTRLTVL.

The V gene is TRBV4-2, the J gene TRBJ2-3; the D is unclear. Germline CDR1 reads LGHNA; CDR2 reads YNFKEQ. This CDR3 region has 13 residues. The V gene lost 2 bases and the J gene lost 4 bases, with 7 bases spanning the gap. This chain's CDR3 is CASSQNTPDTQYF. CDR3 DNA: TGTGCCAGCAGCCAAAACACCCCAGATACGCAGTATTTT.

V usage is TRBV28 and J usage is TRBJ1-5; 9 bases are shared with TRBD1. Germline CDR1 reads MDHEN; CDR2 reads SYDVKM. The CDR3 extends over 15 amino acids. The junction had 1 base not matched to a gene; V was cut back by 0 bases and J by 4 bases. The CDR3 DNA reads TGTGCCAGCAGTTTATGGACAGGGGGGAATCAGCCCCAGCATTTT. It translates to CASSLWTGGNQPQHF.

The gene calls are TRBV14 and TRBJ1-1; maybe TRBD1 (6 bases). V was clipped by 7 bases and J by 4 bases, with 16 bases between them. The CDR3 sequence is 14 residues long. Germline CDR1 and CDR2: SGHDN and FVKESK. The CDR3 spells CASTLTGFSTEAFF. The CDR3 coding sequence is TGTGCCAGCACGCTAACAGGGTTCTCCACTGAAGCTTTCTTT. The variable domain in full, with the rest retrieved from reference TRBV14 and TRBJ1-1, is EAGVTQFPSHSVIEKGQTVTLRCDPISGHDNLYWYRRVMGKEIKFLLHFVKESKQDESGMPNNRFLAERTGGTYSTLKVQPAELEDSGVYFCASTLTGFSTEAFFGQGTRLTVV.

The rearrangement links TRBV9 to TRBJ2-3, with 12 bases lining up with TRBD2. With 4 bases clipped from V and 0 bases from J, the junction kept 3 bases outside the gene matches. This CDR3 is built from 16 residues. Germline CDR1 is SGDLS and CDR2 is YYNGEE. In nucleotides, the CDR3 is TGTGCCAGCAGCCAACTAGCGGGAGGAAGCACAGATACGCAGTATTTT. The encoded protein is CASSQLAGGSTDTQYF.

This chain links TRBV18 with TRBJ2-7; TRBD2 might be the D (5 bases). Germline values: CDR1 KGHSH, CDR2 LQKENI. Trimming cost V 3 bases and J 10 bases, with 13 bases left between them. CDR3 size: 12 residues. This CDR3 reads CASSPKGANQYF. Here the CDR3 DNA reads TGTGCCAGCTCACCCAAGGGAGCTAACCAGTACTTC. Drawing the rest from reference TRBV18 and TRBJ2-7, the complete variable domain is NAGVMQNPRHLVRRRGQEARLRCSPMKGHSHVYWYRQLPEEGLKFMVYLQKENIIDESGMPKERFSAEFPKEGPSILRIQQVVRGDSAAYFCASSPKGANQYFGPGTRLTVT.